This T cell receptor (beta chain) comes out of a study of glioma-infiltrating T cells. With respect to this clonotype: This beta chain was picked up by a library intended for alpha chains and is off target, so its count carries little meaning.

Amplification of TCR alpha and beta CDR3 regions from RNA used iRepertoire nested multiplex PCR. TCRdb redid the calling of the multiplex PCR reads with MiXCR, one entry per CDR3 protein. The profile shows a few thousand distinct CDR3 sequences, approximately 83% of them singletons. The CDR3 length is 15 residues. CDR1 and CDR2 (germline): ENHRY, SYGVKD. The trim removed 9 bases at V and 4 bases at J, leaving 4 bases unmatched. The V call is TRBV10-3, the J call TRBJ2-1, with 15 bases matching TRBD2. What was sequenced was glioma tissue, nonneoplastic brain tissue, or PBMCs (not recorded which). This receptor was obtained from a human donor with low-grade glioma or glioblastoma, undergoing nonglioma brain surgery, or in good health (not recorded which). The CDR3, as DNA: TGTGCCATAACCGGGACTAGCGGGGGGTACAATGAGCAGTTCTTC. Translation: CAITGTSGGYNEQFF.